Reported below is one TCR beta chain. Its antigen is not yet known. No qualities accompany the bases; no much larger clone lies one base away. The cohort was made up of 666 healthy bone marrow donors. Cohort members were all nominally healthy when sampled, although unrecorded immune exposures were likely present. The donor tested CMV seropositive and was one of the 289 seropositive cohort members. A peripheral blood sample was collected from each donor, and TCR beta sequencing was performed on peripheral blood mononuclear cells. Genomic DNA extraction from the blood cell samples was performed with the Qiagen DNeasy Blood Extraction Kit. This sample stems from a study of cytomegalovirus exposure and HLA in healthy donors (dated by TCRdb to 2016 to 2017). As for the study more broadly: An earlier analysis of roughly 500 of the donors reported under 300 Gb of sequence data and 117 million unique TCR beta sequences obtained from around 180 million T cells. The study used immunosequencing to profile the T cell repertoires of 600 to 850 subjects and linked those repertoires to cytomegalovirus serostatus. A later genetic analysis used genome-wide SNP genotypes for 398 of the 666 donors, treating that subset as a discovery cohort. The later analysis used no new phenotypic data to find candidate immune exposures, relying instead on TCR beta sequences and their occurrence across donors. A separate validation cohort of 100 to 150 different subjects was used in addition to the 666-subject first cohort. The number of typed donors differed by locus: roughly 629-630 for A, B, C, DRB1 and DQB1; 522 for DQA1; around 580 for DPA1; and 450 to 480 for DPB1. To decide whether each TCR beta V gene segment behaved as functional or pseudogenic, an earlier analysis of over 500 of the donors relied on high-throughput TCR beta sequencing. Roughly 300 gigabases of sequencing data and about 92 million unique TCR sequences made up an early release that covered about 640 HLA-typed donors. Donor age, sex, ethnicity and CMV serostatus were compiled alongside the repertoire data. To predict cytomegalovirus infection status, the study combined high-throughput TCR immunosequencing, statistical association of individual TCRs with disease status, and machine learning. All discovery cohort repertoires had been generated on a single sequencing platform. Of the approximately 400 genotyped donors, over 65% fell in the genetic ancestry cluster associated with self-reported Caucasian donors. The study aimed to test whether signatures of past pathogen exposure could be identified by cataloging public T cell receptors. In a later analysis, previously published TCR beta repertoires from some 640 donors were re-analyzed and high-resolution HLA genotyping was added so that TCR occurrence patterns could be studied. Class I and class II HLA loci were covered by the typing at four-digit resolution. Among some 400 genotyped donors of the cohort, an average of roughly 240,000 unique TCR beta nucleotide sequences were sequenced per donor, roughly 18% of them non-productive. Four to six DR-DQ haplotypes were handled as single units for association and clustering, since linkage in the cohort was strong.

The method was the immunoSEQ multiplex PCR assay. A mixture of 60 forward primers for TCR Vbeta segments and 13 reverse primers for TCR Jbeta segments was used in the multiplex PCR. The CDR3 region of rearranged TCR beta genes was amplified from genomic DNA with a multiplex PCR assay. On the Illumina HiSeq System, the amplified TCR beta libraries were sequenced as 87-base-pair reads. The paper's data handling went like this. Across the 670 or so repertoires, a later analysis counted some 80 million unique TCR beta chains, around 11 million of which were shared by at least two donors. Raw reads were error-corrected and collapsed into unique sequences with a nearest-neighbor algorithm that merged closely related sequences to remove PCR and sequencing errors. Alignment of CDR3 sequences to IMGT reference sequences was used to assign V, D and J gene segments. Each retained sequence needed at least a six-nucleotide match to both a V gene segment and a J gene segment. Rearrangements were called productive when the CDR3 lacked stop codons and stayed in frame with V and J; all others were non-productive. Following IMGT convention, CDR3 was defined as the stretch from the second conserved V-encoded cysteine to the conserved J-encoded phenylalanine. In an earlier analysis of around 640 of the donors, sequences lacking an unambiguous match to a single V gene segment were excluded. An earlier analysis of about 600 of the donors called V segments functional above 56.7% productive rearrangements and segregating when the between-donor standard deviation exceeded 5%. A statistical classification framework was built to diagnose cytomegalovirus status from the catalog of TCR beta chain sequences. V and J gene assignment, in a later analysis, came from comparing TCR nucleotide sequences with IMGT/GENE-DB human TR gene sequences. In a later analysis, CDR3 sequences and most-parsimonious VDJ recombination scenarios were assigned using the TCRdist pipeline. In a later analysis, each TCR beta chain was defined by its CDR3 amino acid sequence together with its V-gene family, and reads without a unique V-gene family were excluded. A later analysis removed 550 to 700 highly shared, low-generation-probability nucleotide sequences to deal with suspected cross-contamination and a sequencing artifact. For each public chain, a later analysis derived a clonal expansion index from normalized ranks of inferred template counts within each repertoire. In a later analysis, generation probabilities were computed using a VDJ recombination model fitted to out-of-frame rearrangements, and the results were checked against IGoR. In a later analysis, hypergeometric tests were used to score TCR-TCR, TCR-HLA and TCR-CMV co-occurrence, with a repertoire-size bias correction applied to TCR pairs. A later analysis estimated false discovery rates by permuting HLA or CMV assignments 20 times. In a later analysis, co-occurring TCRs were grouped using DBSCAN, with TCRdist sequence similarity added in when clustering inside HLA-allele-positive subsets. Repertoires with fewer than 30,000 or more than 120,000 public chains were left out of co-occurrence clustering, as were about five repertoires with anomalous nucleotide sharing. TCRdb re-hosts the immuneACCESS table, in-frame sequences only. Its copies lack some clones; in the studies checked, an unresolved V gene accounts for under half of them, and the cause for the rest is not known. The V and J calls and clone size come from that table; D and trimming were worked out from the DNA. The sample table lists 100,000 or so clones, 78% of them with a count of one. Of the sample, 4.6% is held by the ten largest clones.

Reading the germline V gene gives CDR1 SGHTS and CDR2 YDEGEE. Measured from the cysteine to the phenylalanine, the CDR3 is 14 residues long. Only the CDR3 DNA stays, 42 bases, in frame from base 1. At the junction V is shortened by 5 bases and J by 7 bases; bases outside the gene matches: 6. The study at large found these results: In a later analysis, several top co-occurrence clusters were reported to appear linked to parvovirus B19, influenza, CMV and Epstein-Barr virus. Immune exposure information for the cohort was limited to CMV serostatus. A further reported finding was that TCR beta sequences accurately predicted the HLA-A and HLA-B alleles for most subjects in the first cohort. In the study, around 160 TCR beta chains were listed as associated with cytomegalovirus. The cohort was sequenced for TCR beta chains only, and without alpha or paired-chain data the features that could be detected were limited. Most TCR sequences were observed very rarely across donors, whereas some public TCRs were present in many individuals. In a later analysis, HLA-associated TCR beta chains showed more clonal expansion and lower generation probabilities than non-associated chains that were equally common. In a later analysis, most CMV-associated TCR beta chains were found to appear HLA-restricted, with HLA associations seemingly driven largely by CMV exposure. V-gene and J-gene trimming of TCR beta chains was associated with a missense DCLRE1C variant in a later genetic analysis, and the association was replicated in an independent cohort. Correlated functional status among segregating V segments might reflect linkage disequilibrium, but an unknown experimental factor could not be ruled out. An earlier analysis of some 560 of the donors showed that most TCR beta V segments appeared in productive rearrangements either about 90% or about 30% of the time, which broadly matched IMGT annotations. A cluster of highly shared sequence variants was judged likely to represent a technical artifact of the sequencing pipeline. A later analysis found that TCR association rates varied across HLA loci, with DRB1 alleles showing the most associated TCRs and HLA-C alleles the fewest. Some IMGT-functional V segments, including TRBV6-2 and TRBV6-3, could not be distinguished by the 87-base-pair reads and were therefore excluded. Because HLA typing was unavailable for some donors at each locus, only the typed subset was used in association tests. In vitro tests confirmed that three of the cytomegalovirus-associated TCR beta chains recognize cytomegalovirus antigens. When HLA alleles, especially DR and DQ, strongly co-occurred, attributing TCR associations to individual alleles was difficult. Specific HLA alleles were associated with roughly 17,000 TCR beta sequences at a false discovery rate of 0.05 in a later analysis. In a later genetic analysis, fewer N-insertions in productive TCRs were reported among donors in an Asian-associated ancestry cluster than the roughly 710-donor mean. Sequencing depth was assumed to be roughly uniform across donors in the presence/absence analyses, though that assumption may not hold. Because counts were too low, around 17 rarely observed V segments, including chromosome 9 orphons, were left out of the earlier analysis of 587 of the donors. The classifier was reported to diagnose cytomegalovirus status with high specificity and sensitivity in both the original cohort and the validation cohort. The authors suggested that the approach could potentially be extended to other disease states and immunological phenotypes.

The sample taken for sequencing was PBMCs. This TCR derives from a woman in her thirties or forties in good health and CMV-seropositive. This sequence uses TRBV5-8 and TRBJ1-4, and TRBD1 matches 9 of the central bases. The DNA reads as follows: TGTGCCAGCAGGACACAGGGGGCGGGTGAAAAACTGTTTTTT. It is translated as CASRTQGAGEKLFF.